These 9 T cell receptor beta chains originate from one sample sequenced in a study of cytomegalovirus exposure and HLA in healthy donors. TCRdb's copy holds only in-frame clones and misses some; the assay was immunoSEQ multiplex PCR. Among about 110,000 clones listed, roughly 88% were seen once. Sequencing was done on a sample of PBMCs. These receptors came from a woman in her twenties or thirties in good health and CMV-seropositive.

This rearrangement joins TRBV18 to TRBJ2-7; 10 nucleotides match TRBD1. J lost 3 bases, V lost 2 bases, and 7 bases had no gene match. In germline, CDR1 is KGHSH, CDR2 LQKENI. This CDR3 contains 16 residues. The CDR3 DNA follows: TGTGCCAGCTCACCAGCTGGGACAGGGGTTCTCTACGAGCAGTACTTC. Translating gives CASSPAGTGVLYEQYF. The variable domain in full, with the rest retrieved from reference TRBV18 and TRBJ2-7, is NAGVMQNPRHLVRRRGQEARLRCSPMKGHSHVYWYRQLPEEGLKFMVYLQKENIIDESGMPKERFSAEFPKEGPSILRIQQVVRGDSAAYFCASSPAGTGVLYEQYFGPGTRLTVT.

This clone was detected only once. V and J are TRBV7-2 and TRBJ2-1; TRBD2 matches 8 bases. This CDR3 has 16 residues. CDR1 and CDR2 from the germline V gene are SGHTA and FQGNSA. Trimming at V came to 2 bases and at J to 3 bases, leaving 6 bases not matched to a gene. The chain's CDR3 is CASSLTRGAVYNEQFF. CDR3 bases: TGTGCCAGCAGCTTAACGCGGGGGGCTGTCTACAATGAGCAGTTCTTC. Based on the CDR3 plus reference TRBV7-2 and TRBJ2-1, the full variable domain is GAGVSQSPSNKVTEKGKDVELRCDPISGHTALYWYRQSLGQGLEFLIYFQGNSAPDKSGLPSDRFSAERTGGSVSTLTIQRTQQEDSAVYLCASSLTRGAVYNEQFFGPGTRLTVL.

The V and J genes are TRBV7-3 and TRBJ2-1; 7 bases agree with TRBD2. Germline values: CDR1 SGHTA, CDR2 FQGTGA. The CDR3 contains 17 residues. Trimming removed 1 base from V and 4 bases from J; junction bases left unmatched: 10. For the CDR3, the DNA is TGTGCCAGCAGCTTAATGGGGAGCGGGATGTCTTACAATGAGCAGTTCTTC. This codes for CASSLMGSGMSYNEQFF.

The chain joins TRBV6-4 to TRBJ2-2, with D possibly TRBD2 on 6 matching bases. Germline values: CDR1 MRHNA, CDR2 SNTAGT. The germline V and J ends were trimmed by 4 bases and 3 bases, with 12 bases remaining between them. The CDR3 consists of 15 residues. Written as DNA, the CDR3 is TGTGCCAGCAGTGCAGAGGGGACTCACACCGGGGAGCTGTTTTTT. Residues: CASSAEGTHTGELFF.

The V gene is TRBV28, the J gene TRBJ2-1; perhaps TRBD2 as D (6 bases). The germline CDR1 and CDR2 sequences are MDHEN and SYDVKM. The CDR3 is made up of 14 amino acids. Between the trimmed V and J ends, which lost 6 bases and 9 bases, there was a span of 18 bases. DNA for the CDR3: TGTGCCAGCAGCCCAGGAGGGCTTCTGACTGAGCAGTTCTTC. Encoded protein: CASSPGGLLTEQFF.

This clone was detected only a few times. The chain is built from TRBV28 and TRBJ2-7; TRBD1 agrees at 9 bases. This CDR3 comprises 13 residues. The V segment lost 6 bases and the J segment 8 bases; nucleotides outside the gene matches: 8. Germline V gene data show CDR1 as MDHEN and CDR2 as SYDVKM. CDR3 loop: CASSSGQGYQQYF. CDR3 DNA sequence: TGTGCCAGCAGCTCGGGACAGGGTTACCAGCAGTACTTC.

The chain links TRBV27 to TRBJ2-3, with 12 bases fitting TRBD2. Germline assignment: CDR1 MNHEY and CDR2 SMNVEV (reference sequence). The CDR3 is 16 residues long. The V gene end was trimmed by 7 bases and the J gene end by 4 bases; junction bases not matched to a gene: 9. The CDR3 bases are TGTGCCAGCACTAAAAGACTAGCGGGAGCGGCAGATACGCAGTATTTT. The encoded protein is CASTKRLAGAADTQYF.

The rearrangement links TRBV11-2 to TRBJ2-7; D is perhaps TRBD2 (6 bases). V was shortened by 2 bases and J by 7 bases, with 15 bases between the two germline ends. The CDR3 covers 14 residues. The germline CDR1 and CDR2 sequences are SGHAT and FQNNGV. DNA of the CDR3: TGTGCCAGCAGCTTATATAGGGAGGTTCGGGAGCAGTACTTC. This encodes CASSLYREVREQYF.

This clone appeared once. The chain has TRBV28 and TRBJ2-7, with a weak D call TRBD1 (5 bases). This CDR3 has 13 residues. The germline V gene has CDR1 MDHEN and CDR2 SYDVKM. V lost 7 bases, J lost 0 bases, and 10 bases lay in between. The CDR3 nucleotides read TGTGCCAGCACCTCCAGGGTCTCCTACGAGCAGTACTTC. As protein: CASTSRVSYEQYF.